This TCR beta chain was obtained from a study of cytomegalovirus exposure and HLA in healthy donors. Study background: The same platform was used for the roughly 120 validation repertoires and the approximately 670 first-cohort repertoires, a later analysis reported. Study results and limitations: Some public TCRs appeared in many individuals, while most sequences were rare. TCR clusters originating in the first cohort tended to co-occur in the 120 validation repertoires, according to a later analysis.

Some clones are missing from TCRdb's copy, which holds only in-frame ones; the method was immunoSEQ multiplex PCR. The data hold about 58,000 clones, with under 95% observed a single time. The donors belonged to the approximately 110-subject validation cohort, separate from the roughly 700-subject first cohort. This clone was seen once. Its antigen remains unknown. The CDR3 extends over 17 amino acids. Germline V gives CDR1 SGHDN, CDR2 FVKESK. V lost 1 base, J lost 5 bases, and 21 bases lay in between. This clonotype was sampled from a man between 18 and 35 years old in good health and CMV-seronegative. The gene calls are TRBV14 and TRBJ2-7; TRBD2 is a possible D gene (6 bases). Source material: PBMCs. As DNA, the CDR3 is TGTGCCAGCAGCCAAGGGAGAAAAATCGCGGGGCTGGACGAGCAGTACTTC. Translation gives CASSQGRKIAGLDEQYF.